This T cell receptor (beta chain) derives from a study of T cell responses to AZD1222 COVID-19 vaccine. Germline-derived CDR1 and CDR2 are MDHEN and SYDVKM. Trimming cost V 8 bases and J 8 bases, with 13 bases left between them. The CDR3 extends over 12 amino acids. Repertoires were generated with immunoSEQ multiplex PCR, while TCRdb's copy carries only in-frame clones and drops some. The sample lists 75,000 to 100,000 clones; almost 90% were seen once. The sequence came from an adult in good health. This material consisted of peripheral blood, taken on day 0 of MenACWY control vaccination. The chain recombines TRBV28 with TRBJ1-3, with D hard to call. The CDR3 DNA reads as TGTGCCAGCTCCGGGGATTTGGACACCATATATTTT. Translation: CASSGDLDTIYF.